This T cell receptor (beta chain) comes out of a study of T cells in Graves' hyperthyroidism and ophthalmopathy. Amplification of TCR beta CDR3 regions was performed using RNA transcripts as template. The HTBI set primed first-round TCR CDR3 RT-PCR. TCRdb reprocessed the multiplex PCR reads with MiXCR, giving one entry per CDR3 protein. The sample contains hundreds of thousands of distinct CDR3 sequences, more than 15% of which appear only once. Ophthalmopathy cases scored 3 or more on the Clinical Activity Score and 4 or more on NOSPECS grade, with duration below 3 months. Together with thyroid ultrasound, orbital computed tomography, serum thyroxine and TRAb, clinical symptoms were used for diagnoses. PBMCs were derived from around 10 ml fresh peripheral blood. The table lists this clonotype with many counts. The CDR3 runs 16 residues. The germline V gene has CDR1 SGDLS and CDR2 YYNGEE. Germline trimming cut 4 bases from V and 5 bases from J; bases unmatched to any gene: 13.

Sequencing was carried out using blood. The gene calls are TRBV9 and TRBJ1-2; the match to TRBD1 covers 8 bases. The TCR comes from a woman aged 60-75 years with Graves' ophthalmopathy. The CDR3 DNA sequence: TGTGCCAGCAGCTCAGGGACAGGCCCCGGAGGGTATGGCTACACCTTC. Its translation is CASSSGTGPGGYGYTF.